This T cell receptor beta chain is drawn from a study of cytomegalovirus exposure and HLA in healthy donors. Study-wide context: Among about 380 genotyped donors, roughly 80% fell in the Caucasian-associated ancestry cluster. Study results and caveats: Reportedly, fewer N-insertions than the approximately 690-donor mean appeared in an Asian-associated ancestry cluster in a later analysis. The study labeled more than 150 TCR beta chains cytomegalovirus-associated.

Worth noting for this clone: Its target is not known. The junction shows a germline mismatch at one end, possibly a read error.

Vbeta (60) and Jbeta (13) primers were used in the PCR. Sequencing was performed with immunoSEQ multiplex PCR; in TCRdb, only in-frame clones are kept and a portion is missing. The table includes about 190,000 clones, around 75% detected once. In germline, CDR1 is MGHRA, CDR2 YSYEKL. The CDR3 loop spans 16 amino acids. The receptor comes from a woman aged 30 to 39 in good health and CMV-seronegative. Sequenced input: PBMCs. This sequence joins TRBV4-1 and TRBJ2-1; D remains unclear. The CDR3 DNA reads as TGCGCCAGCAGCCAAGATAAGCTAGTTTGGGTTAATGGGCAGTTCTTC. It is translated as CASSQDKLVWVNGQFF.